In this sample, the clone carrying this T cell receptor beta chain turned up many times. This sample is part of a study of neurological immune-mediated disorders. The cDNA came from 5'RACE, which used 10-nucleotide random UMIs. MiXCR, run by TCRdb on the 5' RACE reads, gives a single entry per CDR3 protein. This repertoire shows about 62,000 distinct CDR3 sequences, 3% to 4% found once; its top ten account for about 2%. Looked up from germline, CDR1 is SGHTA and CDR2 is FQGTGA. Trimming took 2 bases from V and 5 from J; bases not matched to a gene: 10. The CDR3 has 16 residues. This TCR came from a woman aged 45-65 years with multiple sclerosis. V is TRBV7-3 and J is TRBJ2-5, with 8 bases identical to TRBD1. The sequencing input was PBMCs. This CDR3 is CASSLGSGQGRETQYF. CDR3 nucleotide sequence: TGTGCCAGCAGCTTAGGATCCGGACAGGGAAGGGAGACCCAGTACTTC.